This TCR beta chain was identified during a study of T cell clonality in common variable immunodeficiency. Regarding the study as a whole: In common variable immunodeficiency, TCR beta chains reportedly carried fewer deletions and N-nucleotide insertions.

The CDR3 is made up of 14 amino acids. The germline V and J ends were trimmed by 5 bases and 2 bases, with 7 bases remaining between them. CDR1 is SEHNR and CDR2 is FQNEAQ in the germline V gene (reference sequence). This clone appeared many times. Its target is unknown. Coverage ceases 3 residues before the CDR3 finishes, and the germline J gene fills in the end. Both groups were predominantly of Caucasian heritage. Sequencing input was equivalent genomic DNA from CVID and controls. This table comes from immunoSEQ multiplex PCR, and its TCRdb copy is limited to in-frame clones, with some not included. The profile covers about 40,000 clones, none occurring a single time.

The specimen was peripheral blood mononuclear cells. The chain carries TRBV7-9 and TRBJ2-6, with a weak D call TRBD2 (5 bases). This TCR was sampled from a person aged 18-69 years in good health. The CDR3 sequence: CASSRAAGANVLTF. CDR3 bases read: TGTGCCAGCAGCAGAGCGGCTGGGGCCAACGTC. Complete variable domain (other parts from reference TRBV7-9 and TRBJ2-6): DTGVSQNPRHKITKRGQNVTFRCDPISEHNRLYWYRQTLGQGPEFLTYFQNEAQLEKSRLLSDRFSAERPKGSFSTLEIQRTEQGDSAMYLCASSRAAGANVLTFGAGSRLTVL.